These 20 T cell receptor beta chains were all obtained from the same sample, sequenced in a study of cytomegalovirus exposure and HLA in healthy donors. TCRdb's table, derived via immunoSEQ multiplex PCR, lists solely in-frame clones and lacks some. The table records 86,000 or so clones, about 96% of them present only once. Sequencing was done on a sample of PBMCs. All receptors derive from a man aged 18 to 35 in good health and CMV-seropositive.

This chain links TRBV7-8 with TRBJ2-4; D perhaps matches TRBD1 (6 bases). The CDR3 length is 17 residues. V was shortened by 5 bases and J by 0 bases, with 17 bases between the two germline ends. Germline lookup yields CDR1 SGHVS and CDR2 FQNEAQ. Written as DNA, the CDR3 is TGTGCCAGCAGCGCACCCAGGACAGAACTAGCCAAAAACATTCAGTACTTC. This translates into CASSAPRTELAKNIQYF. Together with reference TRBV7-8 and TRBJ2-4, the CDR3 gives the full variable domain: GAGVSQSPRYKVAKRGQDVALRCDPISGHVSLFWYQQALGQGPEFLTYFQNEAQLDKSGLPSDRFFAERPEGSVSTLKIQRTQQEDSAVYLCASSAPRTELAKNIQYFGAGTRLSVL.

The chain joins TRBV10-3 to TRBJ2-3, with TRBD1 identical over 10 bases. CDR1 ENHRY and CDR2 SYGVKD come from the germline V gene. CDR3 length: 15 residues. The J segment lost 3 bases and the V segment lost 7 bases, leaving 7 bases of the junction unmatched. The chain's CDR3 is CAITTGTGETDTQYF. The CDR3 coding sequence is TGTGCCATCACTACGGGGACAGGGGAAACAGATACGCAGTATTTT.

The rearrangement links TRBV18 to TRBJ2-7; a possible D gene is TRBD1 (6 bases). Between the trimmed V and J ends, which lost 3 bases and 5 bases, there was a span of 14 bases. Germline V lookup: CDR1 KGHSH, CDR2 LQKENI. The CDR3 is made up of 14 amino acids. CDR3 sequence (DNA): TGTGCCAGCTCACCTCGAGACAGGTTTAACGAGCAGTACTTC. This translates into CASSPRDRFNEQYF.

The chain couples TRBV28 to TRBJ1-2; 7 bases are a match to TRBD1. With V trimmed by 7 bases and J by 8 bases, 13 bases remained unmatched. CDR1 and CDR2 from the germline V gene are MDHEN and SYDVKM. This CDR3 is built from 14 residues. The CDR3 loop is CASIQGGNQIGYTF. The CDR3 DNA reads TGTGCCAGCATCCAGGGGGGCAACCAGATAGGCTACACCTTC.

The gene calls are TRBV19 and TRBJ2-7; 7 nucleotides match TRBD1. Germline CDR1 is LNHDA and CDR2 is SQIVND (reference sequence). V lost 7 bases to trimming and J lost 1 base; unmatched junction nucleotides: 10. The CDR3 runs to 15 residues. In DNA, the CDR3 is TGTGCCAGTAAGGGCCAGGGGGATTTATCCTACGAGCAGTACTTC. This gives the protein CASKGQGDLSYEQYF. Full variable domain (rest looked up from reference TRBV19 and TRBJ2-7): DGGITQSPKYLFRKEGQNVTLSCEQNLNHDAMYWYRQDPGQGLRLIYYSQIVNDFQKGDIAEGYSVSREKKESFPLTVTSAQKNPTAFYLCASKGQGDLSYEQYFGPGTRLTVT.

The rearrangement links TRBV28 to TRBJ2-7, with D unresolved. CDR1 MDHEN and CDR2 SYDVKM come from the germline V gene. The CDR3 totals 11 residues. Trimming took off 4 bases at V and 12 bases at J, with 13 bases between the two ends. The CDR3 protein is CASSSLWAPYF. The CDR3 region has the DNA TGTGCCAGCAGTTCGCTATGGGCCCCGTACTTC.

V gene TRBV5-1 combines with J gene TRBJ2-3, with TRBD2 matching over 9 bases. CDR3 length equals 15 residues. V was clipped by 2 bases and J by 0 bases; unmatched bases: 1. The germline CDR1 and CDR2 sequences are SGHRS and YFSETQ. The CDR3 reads CASSFTSGSTDTQYF. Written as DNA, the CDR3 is TGCGCCAGCAGCTTTACTAGCGGGAGCACAGATACGCAGTATTTT.

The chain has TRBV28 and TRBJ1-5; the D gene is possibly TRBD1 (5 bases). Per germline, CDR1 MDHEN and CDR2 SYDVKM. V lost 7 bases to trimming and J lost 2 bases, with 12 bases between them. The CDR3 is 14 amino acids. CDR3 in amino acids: CASTPGGGNQPQHF. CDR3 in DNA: TGTGCCAGCACCCCGGGGGGAGGCAATCAGCCCCAGCATTTT.

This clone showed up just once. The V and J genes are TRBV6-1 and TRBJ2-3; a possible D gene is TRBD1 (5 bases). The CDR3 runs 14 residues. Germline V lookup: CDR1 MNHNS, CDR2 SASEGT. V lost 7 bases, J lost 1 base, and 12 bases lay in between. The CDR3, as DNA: TGTGCCAGCAAAATTGGGGCCGGCACAGATACGCAGTATTTT. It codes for CASKIGAGTDTQYF.

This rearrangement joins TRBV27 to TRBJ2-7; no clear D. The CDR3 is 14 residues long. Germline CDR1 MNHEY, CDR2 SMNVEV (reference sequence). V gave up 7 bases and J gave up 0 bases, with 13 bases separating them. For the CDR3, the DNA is TGTGCCAGCACGACTGACTTTAGCTCCTACGAGCAGTACTTC. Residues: CASTTDFSSYEQYF.

CDR3 DNA sequence: TGCGCCAGCAGCCAAGTCGGCAGGGGGCGCGTCACTGAAGCTTTCTTT. This translates into CASSQVGRGRVTEAFF. The gene calls are TRBV4-1 and TRBJ1-1; 8 bases are shared with TRBD1. The CDR3 loop spans 16 amino acids. In germline, CDR1 is MGHRA, CDR2 YSYEKL. J gave up 4 bases and V 1 base, and 8 bases lay outside the gene matches.

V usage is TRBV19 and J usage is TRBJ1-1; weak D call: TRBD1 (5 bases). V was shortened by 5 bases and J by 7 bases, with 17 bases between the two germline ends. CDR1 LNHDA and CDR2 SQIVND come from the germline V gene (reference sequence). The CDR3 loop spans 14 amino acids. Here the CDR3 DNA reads TGTGCCAGTAGTTCTGGGGACTTCGGGGATGAAGCTTTCTTT. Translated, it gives CASSSGDFGDEAFF.

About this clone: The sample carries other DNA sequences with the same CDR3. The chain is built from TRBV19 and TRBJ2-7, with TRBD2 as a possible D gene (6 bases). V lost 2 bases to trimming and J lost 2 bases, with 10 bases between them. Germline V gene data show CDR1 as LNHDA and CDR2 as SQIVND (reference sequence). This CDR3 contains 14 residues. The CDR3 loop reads CASSISGGTYEQYF. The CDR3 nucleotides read TGTGCCAGTAGTATAAGTGGCGGGACCTACGAGCAGTACTTC.

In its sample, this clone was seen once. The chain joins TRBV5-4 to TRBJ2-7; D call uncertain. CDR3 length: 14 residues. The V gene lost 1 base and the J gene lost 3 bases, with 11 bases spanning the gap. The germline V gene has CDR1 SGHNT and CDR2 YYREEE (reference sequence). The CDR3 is CASSLYLRSYEQYF. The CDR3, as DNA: TGTGCCAGCAGCTTGTACCTCCGGAGCTACGAGCAGTACTTC.

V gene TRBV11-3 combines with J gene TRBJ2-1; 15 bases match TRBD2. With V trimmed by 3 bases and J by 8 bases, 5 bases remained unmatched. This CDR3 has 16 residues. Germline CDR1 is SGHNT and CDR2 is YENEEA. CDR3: CASSFGGLAGGDEQFF. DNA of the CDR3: TGTGCCAGCAGCTTCGGGGGACTAGCGGGAGGAGATGAGCAGTTCTTC.

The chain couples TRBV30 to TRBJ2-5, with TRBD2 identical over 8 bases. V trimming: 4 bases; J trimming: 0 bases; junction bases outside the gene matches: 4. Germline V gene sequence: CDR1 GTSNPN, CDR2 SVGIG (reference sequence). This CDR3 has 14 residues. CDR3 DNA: TGTGCCTGGAATCGGGGGGGGGACCAAGAGACCCAGTACTTC. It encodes CAWNRGGDQETQYF.

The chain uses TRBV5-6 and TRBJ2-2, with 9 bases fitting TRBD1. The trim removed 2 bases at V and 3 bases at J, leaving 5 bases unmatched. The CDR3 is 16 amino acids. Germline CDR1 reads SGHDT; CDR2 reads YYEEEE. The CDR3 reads CASSFLTGGYTGELFF. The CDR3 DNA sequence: TGTGCCAGCAGCTTTCTGACAGGGGGATACACCGGGGAGCTGTTTTTT.

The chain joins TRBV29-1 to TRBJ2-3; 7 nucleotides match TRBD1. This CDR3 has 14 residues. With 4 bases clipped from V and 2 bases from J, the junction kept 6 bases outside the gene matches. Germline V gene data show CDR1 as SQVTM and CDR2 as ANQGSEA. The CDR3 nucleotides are TGCAGCGTTGCGCCGGGACAGTCCACAGATACGCAGTATTTT. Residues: CSVAPGQSTDTQYF.

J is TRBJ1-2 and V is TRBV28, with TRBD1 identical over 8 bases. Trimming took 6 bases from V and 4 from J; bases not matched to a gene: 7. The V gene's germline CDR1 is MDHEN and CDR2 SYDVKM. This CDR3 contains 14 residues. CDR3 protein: CASSHGQGGYGYTF. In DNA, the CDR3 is TGTGCCAGCAGCCACGGACAGGGAGGCTATGGCTACACCTTC.

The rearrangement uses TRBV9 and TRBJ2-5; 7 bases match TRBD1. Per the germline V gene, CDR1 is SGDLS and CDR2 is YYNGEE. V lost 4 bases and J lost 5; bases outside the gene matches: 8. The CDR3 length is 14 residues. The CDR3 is CASSPWTGVETQYF. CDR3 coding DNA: TGTGCCAGCAGCCCGTGGACAGGAGTGGAGACCCAGTACTTC.